Below, 30 T cell receptor beta chains from the same sample are listed, as sequenced in a study of Graves' ophthalmopathy and Graves' hyperthyroidism. RNA transcripts were the source from which TCR beta CDR3 regions were amplified. Investigators did first-round RT-PCR with HTBI primers, then second-round multiplex PCR. MiXCR, applied by TCRdb to the multiplex PCR reads, yields one record per CDR3 protein. Of 300,000 to 400,000 distinct CDR3 sequences in the sample, about a sixth were seen once. Sequenced input: peripheral blood. All receptors come from an adult man with Graves' ophthalmopathy.

This clonotype was counted at least ten times. The genes are TRBV24-1 and TRBJ2-5; a weak D match, TRBD1 (6 bases). Trimming pared 4 bases from V and 4 bases from J, leaving 9 bases between. Per germline, CDR1 KGHDR and CDR2 SFDVKD. The CDR3 covers 13 residues. The CDR3 spells CATSEPGVETQYF. In DNA form, the CDR3 reads TGTGCCACCAGTGAACCAGGGGTAGAGACCCAGTACTTC.

This clonotype was picked up many times. V gene TRBV15 combines with J gene TRBJ2-6; the D gene could be TRBD1 or TRBD2 (5 bases each). Germline CDR1 and CDR2: LNHNV and YYDKDF (reference sequence). V was cut by 8 bases and J by 0 bases, with 8 bases left in between. CDR3 size: 14 residues. The CDR3 region is CATGTDSGANVLTF. DNA of the CDR3: TGTGCCACCGGGACGGACTCTGGGGCCAACGTCCTGACTTTC.

Many counts were recorded for this clonotype. The rearrangement uses TRBV5-1 and TRBJ1-1, with TRBD1 matching over 8 bases. Germline V gives CDR1 SGHRS, CDR2 YFSETQ. This CDR3 contains 15 residues. Trimming removed 0 bases from V and 0 bases from J; junction bases left unmatched: 1. The CDR3 reads CASSLGQGLNTEAFF. The CDR3 DNA is TGCGCCAGCAGCTTGGGACAGGGGTTGAACACTGAAGCTTTCTTT.

This chain connects TRBV18 to TRBJ2-3; the match to TRBD2 covers 7 bases. The J segment lost 4 bases and the V segment lost 0 bases, leaving 7 bases of the junction unmatched. This CDR3 contains 16 residues. CDR1 KGHSH and CDR2 LQKENI come from the germline V gene. The CDR3 DNA sequence: TGTGCCAGCTCACCACCTCGAGGGAGGGAGGCAGATACGCAGTATTTT. Protein sequence: CASSPPRGREADTQYF.

The V gene is TRBV7-2, the J gene TRBJ1-5; D gene uncertain. Looked up from germline, CDR1 is SGHTA and CDR2 is FQGNSA. The CDR3 runs to 14 residues. The V and J ends lost 2 bases and 5 bases respectively, with 10 bases between them. CDR3 coding DNA: TGTGCCAGCAGCTTATCCTACAAGGATCAGCCCCAGCATTTT. As protein: CASSLSYKDQPQHF.

V gene TRBV11-2 combines with J gene TRBJ2-2; unclear D gene. Germline V CDR1 and CDR2: SGHAT, FQNNGV. Trimming stripped 2 bases from V and 3 bases from J, with 13 bases between. This CDR3 is built from 16 residues. CDR3 bases: TGTGCCAGCAGCTTAAGTCCTTATGTGGACACCGGGGAGCTGTTTTTT. This encodes CASSLSPYVDTGELFF.

In this sample, this clonotype turned up many times. The chain joins TRBV20-1 to TRBJ2-7, with 14 nucleotides matching TRBD2. The V gene's germline CDR1 is DFQATT and CDR2 SNEGSKA (reference sequence). The CDR3 contains 14 residues. The junction had 7 bases not matched to a gene; V was cut back by 5 bases and J by 7 bases. The CDR3 coding sequence is TGCAGTGCTGGGACTAGCGGGAGAGGGCGGGAGCAGTACTTC. The encoded protein is CSAGTSGRGREQYF.

This clonotype was recorded at least ten times. This chain connects TRBV7-6 to TRBJ2-2, with D possibly matching TRBD2 (6 bases). The CDR3 is 15 amino acids. The V gene's germline CDR1 is SGHVS and CDR2 FNYEAQ. The V end lost 3 bases, the J end lost 7 bases, and 15 bases lay between the germline ends. CDR3: CASSFDPSGGGELFF. CDR3 in DNA: TGTGCCAGCAGCTTTGATCCCTCCGGGGGCGGGGAGCTGTTTTTT.

This clonotype was recorded many times. The chain carries TRBV12-3 or TRBV12-4 and TRBJ2-2, with 10 bases lining up with TRBD2. The ends lost 6 bases at V and 1 base at J; junction bases unmatched: 11. The CDR3 is 18 residues long. CDR3 in amino acids: CASRGLASGGVNTGELFF. The CDR3 bases are TGTGCCAGCAGGGGACTAGCGAGCGGCGGGGTGAACACCGGGGAGCTGTTTTTT.

This chain joins TRBV7-8 and TRBJ2-2; D unclear. The CDR3 sequence is 13 residues long. V lost 8 bases, J lost 2 bases, and 9 bases lay in between. Germline lookup yields CDR1 SGHVS and CDR2 FQNEAQ. The DNA of the CDR3 is TGTGCCAGCGCGCAGGCCAACACCGGGGAGCTGTTTTTT. This codes for CASAQANTGELFF.

This clonotype was seen at least ten times. The chain has TRBV24-1 and TRBJ2-5, with 10 positions matching TRBD2. V dropped 3 bases and J dropped 2; count of bases not matched to a gene: 2. The CDR3 contains 15 residues. Germline CDR1 reads KGHDR; CDR2 reads SFDVKD. The CDR3 sequence: CATSDQGLAQETQYF. The CDR3 DNA sequence: TGTGCCACCAGTGATCAGGGACTAGCGCAAGAGACCCAGTACTTC.

This chain uses TRBV12-3 or TRBV12-4 with TRBJ1-1; D is undetermined. The CDR3 has 14 amino acids. V shed 0 bases and J shed 0 bases, with 5 bases lying between them. CDR3 amino acids: CASSLATVNTEAFF. CDR3 in DNA: TGTGCCAGCAGTTTAGCAACCGTGAACACTGAAGCTTTCTTT.

V gene TRBV12-3 or TRBV12-4 combines with J gene TRBJ2-7; weak D call: TRBD2 (5 bases). V lost 2 bases and J 4 bases, leaving 12 bases between the germline ends. The length of the CDR3 is 14 residues. The CDR3 reads CASSLSSRVYEQYF. CDR3 nucleotide sequence: TGTGCCAGCAGTTTAAGCTCGCGGGTATACGAGCAGTACTTC.

The rearrangement uses TRBV18 and TRBJ2-5; D ambiguous. The CDR3 sequence is 14 residues long. Per the germline V gene, CDR1 is KGHSH and CDR2 is LQKENI. V gave up 2 bases and J gave up 2 bases, with 9 bases separating them. CDR3 loop: CASSPMSVQETQYF. The CDR3 DNA follows: TGTGCCAGCTCACCAATGTCAGTTCAAGAGACCCAGTACTTC.

This clonotype has a handful of counts. CDR3 in amino acids: CASSYRGEQHF. CDR3 in DNA: TGTGCCAGCAGTTACCGAGGTGAGCAGCATTTT. The J gene is TRBJ1-5, the V gene TRBV6-2 or TRBV6-3; D is ambiguous. The V end was cut by 2 bases, the J end by 13 bases, with 9 bases between. Germline CDR1 MNHEY, CDR2 SVGEGT. The CDR3 sequence is 11 residues long.

At least ten counts were recorded for this clonotype. The rearrangement uses TRBV29-1 and TRBJ2-5; D is perhaps TRBD1 (6 bases). V gave up 8 bases and J gave up 7 bases, with 20 bases separating them. Germline V lookup: CDR1 SQVTM, CDR2 ANQGSEA. This CDR3 is 13 amino acids long. The CDR3 loop is CSLNGDTVLTQYF. The CDR3 nucleotides are TGCAGCCTAAACGGGGACACCGTTTTGACCCAGTACTTC.

This clonotype was detected many times. The V and J genes are TRBV6-5 and TRBJ2-2; D may be TRBD1 (6 bases). V lost 2 bases and J lost 1, with 20 bases in between. The CDR3 runs to 19 residues. Germline loops: CDR1 MNHEY, CDR2 SVGAGI. The CDR3 nucleotides are TGTGCCAGCAGTTACACCGTCAAAGCGACGGGACAGAACACCGGGGAGCTGTTTTTT. This gives the protein CASSYTVKATGQNTGELFF.

This clonotype was recorded at least ten times. The V and J genes are TRBV6-1 and TRBJ2-5; tentatively, D is TRBD1 or TRBD2 (6 bases each). The CDR3 sequence is 15 residues long. Germline-derived CDR1 and CDR2 are MNHNS and SASEGT. The V gene lost 6 bases and the J gene lost 4 bases, with 18 bases spanning the gap. For the CDR3, the DNA is TGTGCCAGCAGGGTAGGGGGGTCAGAGGGAGAGACCCAGTACTTC. Amino acid sequence: CASRVGGSEGETQYF.

This clonotype was recorded many times. The rearrangement joins TRBV2 to TRBJ1-1, with D tentatively TRBD1 (5 bases). The CDR3 runs to 14 residues. The V and J ends lost 7 bases and 4 bases respectively, with 16 bases between them. Germline CDR1 reads SNHLY; CDR2 reads FYNNEI. The DNA of the CDR3 is TGTGCCAGCAATCCCCCGGGGCTGGGCACTGAAGCTTTCTTT. This encodes CASNPPGLGTEAFF.

This clonotype was seen at least ten times. V gene TRBV6-1 combines with J gene TRBJ1-2; 7 bases are shared with TRBD1. Germline loops: CDR1 MNHNS, CDR2 SASEGT. CDR3 length equals 14 residues. V was clipped by 5 bases and J by 2 bases; unmatched bases: 5. CDR3 protein: CASSRQGLNYGYTF. CDR3 bases: TGTGCCAGCAGTCGACAGGGTTTAAACTATGGCTACACCTTC.

This clonotype was seen at least ten times. This chain connects TRBV18 to TRBJ2-7; TRBD1 aligns across 7 bases. V gave up 3 bases and J gave up 3 bases; unmatched junction bases: 5. The V gene's germline CDR1 is KGHSH and CDR2 LQKENI. The CDR3 contains 14 residues. CDR3 amino acids: CASSPGSGGYEQYF. Written as DNA, the CDR3 is TGTGCCAGCTCACCCGGTTCAGGGGGCTACGAGCAGTACTTC.

This clonotype occurred many times. The gene calls are TRBV30 and TRBJ1-2; 8 nucleotides match TRBD1. CDR1 is GTSNPN and CDR2 is SVGIG in the germline V gene (reference sequence). Trimming took 2 bases from V and 6 from J; bases not matched to a gene: 11. The CDR3 has 15 amino acids. CDR3 sequence (DNA): TGTGCCTGGAGTCCCCCGGACAGGGAAGTGAATGGCTACACCTTC. Translation gives CAWSPPDREVNGYTF.

In its sample, this clonotype was seen many times. The chain joins TRBV7-8 to TRBJ2-7; D is undetermined. Trimming stripped 5 bases from V and 5 bases from J, with 13 bases between. This CDR3 is 13 amino acids long. Germline CDR1 reads SGHVS; CDR2 reads FQNEAQ. The CDR3 loop reads CASSPPAADEQYF. The CDR3 nucleotides read TGTGCCAGCAGCCCCCCGGCGGCAGACGAGCAGTACTTC.

This clonotype was recorded at least ten times. This chain joins TRBV12-3 or TRBV12-4 and TRBJ1-2, with D uncertain. Trimming removed 6 bases at V and 0 bases at J, with 5 bases between. CDR3 size: 12 residues. The CDR3 loop is CASRKTNYGYTF. The CDR3 DNA follows: TGTGCCAGCAGGAAGACTAACTATGGCTACACCTTC.

Remarks on this clonotype: A junction end diverges from the germline sequence, so it may reflect a read error. The rearrangement uses TRBV27 and TRBJ1-5; possible D gene TRBD1, 5 bases. Germline assignment: CDR1 MNHEY and CDR2 SMNVEV (reference sequence). The CDR3 is 15 residues long. This CDR3 reads CASSRDATFGQPQLF. The CDR3 coding sequence is TGTGCCAGCAGCAGGGACGCGACATTCGGGCAGCCCCAGCTTTTT.

This clonotype has ten or more counts. The rearrangement joins TRBV6-5 to TRBJ1-6; D ambiguous. Trimming cost V 2 bases and J 7 bases, with 9 bases left between them. The germline gives CDR1 MNHEY, CDR2 SVGAGI. The CDR3 runs to 14 residues. In nucleotides, the CDR3 is TGTGCCAGCAGTTACCCCGGGATAAATTCACCCCTCCACTTT. Its protein product is CASSYPGINSPLHF.

This clonotype has just a few counts. J is TRBJ2-2 and V is TRBV19; 8 nucleotides line up with TRBD2. V gave up 5 bases and J gave up 4 bases; unmatched junction bases: 6. Per the germline V gene, CDR1 is LNHDA and CDR2 is SQIVND (reference sequence). The CDR3 extends over 15 amino acids. This CDR3 reads CASSFSGVVTGELFF. The CDR3 DNA follows: TGTGCCAGTAGTTTTAGCGGGGTAGTCACCGGGGAGCTGTTTTTT.

The chain recombines TRBV7-2 with TRBJ1-2; D is unclear. The CDR3 runs 15 residues. Germline CDR1 reads SGHTA; CDR2 reads FQGNSA. The ends were cut back, 5 bases at V and 2 bases at J, with 15 bases in the middle. CDR3 sequence: CASSPLAQLNYGYTF. For the CDR3, the DNA is TGTGCCAGCAGCCCACTGGCCCAGCTAAACTATGGCTACACCTTC.

This clonotype was seen ten or more times. This chain uses TRBV30 with TRBJ1-1; TRBD1 is a possible D gene (5 bases). Germline CDR1 and CDR2: GTSNPN and SVGIG (reference sequence). CDR3 length: 13 residues. Trimming took off 4 bases at V and 10 bases at J, with 19 bases between the two ends. In DNA form, the CDR3 reads TGTGCCTGGAAGGGGACTGACTGGGGATTAGCTTTCTTT. The encoded protein is CAWKGTDWGLAFF.

This clonotype occurred many times. The chain employs TRBV29-1 and TRBJ2-7, with 12 bases that match TRBD2. Germline V lookup: CDR1 SQVTM, CDR2 ANQGSEA. V lost 4 bases, J lost 2 bases, and 9 bases stayed unmatched. The length of the CDR3 is 16 residues. CDR3 sequence: CSVVRETSGGAYEQYF. DNA of the CDR3: TGCAGCGTTGTGAGGGAGACTAGCGGGGGAGCCTACGAGCAGTACTTC.